This T cell receptor beta chain stems from a study of T-cell reconstitution after alpha-beta-depleted transplantation in children. This clonotype was picked up many times. For TCRbeta, the library was prepared with unique molecular identifiers. Using its own MiXCR run on the PCR reads, TCRdb lists one record per CDR3 protein. The sample records over 200,000 distinct CDR3 sequences, 9.5% to 13% being singletons. Germline V gene data show CDR1 as SQVTM and CDR2 as ANQGSEA. The CDR3 runs 13 residues. Trimming removed 7 bases at V and 3 bases at J, with 15 bases between. This receptor was taken from a child less than two years old with acute myeloid leukemia, due to receive a stem cell transplant. The sequencing here drew on PBMCs, taken before TCRalphabeta/CD19-depleted stem cell transplant. V gene TRBV29-1 combines with J gene TRBJ1-1; D is unresolved. This CDR3 reads CSARKFVHTEAFF. CDR3 DNA sequence: TGCAGCGCCCGTAAGTTCGTACACACTGAAGCTTTCTTT.